This T cell receptor (beta chain) was captured by sequencing in a study of blood T cell repertoires in COVID-19. The germline V and J ends were trimmed by 2 bases and 2 bases, with 10 bases remaining between them. The germline V gene has CDR1 SGHRS and CDR2 YFSETQ. The length of the CDR3 is 14 residues. Only in-frame clones appear in the TCRdb table, and some are missing; sequencing was by immunoSEQ multiplex PCR. The top ten hold around 30% of the sample, which has over 200,000 clones, approximately 88% seen once. A word on this clone: Other DNA sequences in this specimen translate into the identical CDR3.

The receptor's source is a man aged 35-49 years with acute or convalescent COVID-19. The chain employs TRBV5-1 and TRBJ1-1; possibly TRBD1 for D (5 bases). What was sequenced was peripheral blood. The CDR3 spells CASSFTGGNTEAFF. As DNA, the CDR3 is TGCGCCAGCAGCTTCACGGGGGGAAACACTGAAGCTTTCTTT.